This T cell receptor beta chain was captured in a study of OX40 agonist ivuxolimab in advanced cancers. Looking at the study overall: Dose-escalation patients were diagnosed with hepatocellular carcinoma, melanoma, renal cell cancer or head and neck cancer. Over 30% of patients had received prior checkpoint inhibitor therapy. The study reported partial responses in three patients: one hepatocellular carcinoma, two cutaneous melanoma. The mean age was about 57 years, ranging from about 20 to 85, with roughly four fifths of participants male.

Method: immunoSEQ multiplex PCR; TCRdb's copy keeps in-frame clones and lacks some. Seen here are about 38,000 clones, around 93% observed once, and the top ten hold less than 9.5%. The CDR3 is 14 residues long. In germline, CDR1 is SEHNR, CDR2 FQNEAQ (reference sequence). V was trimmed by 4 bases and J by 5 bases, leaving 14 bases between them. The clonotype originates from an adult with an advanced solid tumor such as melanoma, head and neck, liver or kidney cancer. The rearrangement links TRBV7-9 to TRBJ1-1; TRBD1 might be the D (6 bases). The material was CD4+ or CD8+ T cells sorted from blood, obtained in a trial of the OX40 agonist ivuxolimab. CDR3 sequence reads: CASSSISTGTEAFF. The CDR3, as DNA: TGTGCCAGCAGCTCCATCTCAACAGGGACTGAAGCTTTCTTT.